This entry lists 21 T cell receptor beta chains sequenced from one sample in a study of molecular identifiers for immune sequencing clone quantification. TCRdb reprocessed the PCR reads with MiXCR, giving one entry per CDR3 protein. The sample includes more than 85,000 distinct CDR3 sequences, about a third of them seen just once. What was sequenced was naive CD8+ T cells from blood, with Jurkat cell RNA spiked in. The sample's subset: FACS-sorted CD8+CD4-CCR7+CD45RA+ naive T cells. The receptor source for this set is a human donor in good health. Some libraries in this study had Jurkat cell RNA spiked in.

Of note for this clonotype: A read error is possible here, since a much larger clone lies one base away. This chain connects TRBV4-3 to TRBJ2-5; 7 nucleotides match TRBD1. Germline-derived CDR1 and CDR2 are LGHNA and YSLEER. The CDR3 extends over 12 amino acids. CDR3 region: CASQGVEEPQYF. Here the CDR3 DNA reads TGCGCCAGCCAGGGGGTAGAAGAGCCCCAGTACTTC.

This clonotype was seen repeatedly, ten times or more. The chain joins TRBV7-8 to TRBJ2-3; 8 nucleotides line up with TRBD2. CDR1 is SGHVS, CDR2 FQNEAQ, per germline. The ends lost 2 bases at V and 0 bases at J; junction bases unmatched: 4. The CDR3 runs to 16 residues. The CDR3 bases are TGTGCCAGCAGCTTAATTAGCGGGATCAGCACAGATACGCAGTATTTT. Translated, it gives CASSLISGISTDTQYF.

The J gene is TRBJ2-7, the V gene TRBV2; D not certain. Germline lookup yields CDR1 SNHLY and CDR2 FYNNEI. CDR3 length equals 12 residues. V was pared by 1 base and J by 4 bases, with 5 bases between. DNA of the CDR3: TGTGCCAGCAGTGAAGGTCTGTACGAGCAGTACTTC. As protein: CASSEGLYEQYF.

This clonotype was picked up a small number of times. The chain uses TRBV10-3 and TRBJ2-5, with D hard to call. CDR1 ENHRY and CDR2 SYGVKD come from the germline V gene. V lost 0 bases to trimming and J lost 2 bases, with 13 bases between them. This CDR3 has 16 amino acids. The CDR3 nucleotides read TGTGCCATCAGTGAGTCGGTAGGGCAATCACAAGAGACCCAGTACTTC. Translation gives CAISESVGQSQETQYF.

The chain carries TRBV13 and TRBJ2-7; a possible D gene is TRBD1 (6 bases). The germline V and J ends were trimmed by 5 bases and 3 bases, with 11 bases remaining between them. The CDR3 totals 13 residues. CDR1 and CDR2 (germline): PRHDT, FYEKMQ (reference sequence). As DNA, the CDR3 is TGTGCCAGCAGCCGGGACAACCACTACGAGCAGTACTTC. Amino acid sequence: CASSRDNHYEQYF.

This clonotype was picked up a small number of times. The junction does not match germline at one end; this may be a read error. This chain connects TRBV19 to TRBJ2-6; weak D call: TRBD1 (5 bases). Germline V gene lookup returns CDR1 LNHDA and CDR2 SQIVND (reference sequence). This CDR3 has 21 amino acids. The CDR3 nucleotides read TGTGCCAGTGGTATATTGGGGTCAGGGTCCCTAAAGGACTCTGGGGCCAACGTCCTGACTTTC. Protein product: CASGILGSGSLKDSGANVLTF.

This clonotype was observed a handful of times. This chain uses TRBV19 with TRBJ2-7, with 9 bases fitting TRBD1. With V trimmed by 2 bases and J by 3 bases, 5 bases remained unmatched. Germline V gives CDR1 LNHDA, CDR2 SQIVND (reference sequence). This CDR3 comprises 15 residues. The CDR3 DNA sequence: TGTGCCAGTAGTATAAGACCGGGACAGGGCTACGAGCAGTACTTC. This translates into CASSIRPGQGYEQYF.

Notes on this clonotype: The junction departs from the called germline gene at one end, perhaps through a read error. V and J are TRBV7-8 and TRBJ1-4, with a weak D call TRBD1 (5 bases). In germline, CDR1 is SGHVS, CDR2 FQNEAQ. The CDR3 loop spans 15 amino acids. The CDR3 coding sequence is TGTGCCAGCAGCTTGGTGCAGGGTGCTAATGAAAAACTGATTTTT. Protein sequence: CASSLVQGANEKLIF.

This clonotype was seen only a few times. The V and J genes are TRBV11-2 and TRBJ1-5; D ambiguous. CDR3 length: 14 amino acids. The V and J ends lost 1 base and 4 bases respectively, with 8 bases between them. CDR1 is SGHAT and CDR2 is FQNNGV in the germline V gene. The CDR3 sequence is CASSLGGMNQPQHF. Here the CDR3 DNA reads TGTGCCAGCAGCTTAGGGGGAATGAATCAGCCCCAGCATTTT.

This clonotype was found many times. The rearrangement links TRBV7-9 to TRBJ2-5, with 7 bases that match TRBD1. This CDR3 is 14 amino acids long. V was clipped by 5 bases and J by 0 bases; unmatched bases: 3. Germline V gene data show CDR1 as SEHNR and CDR2 as FQNEAQ (reference sequence). DNA of the CDR3: TGTGCCAGCAGCAAGGGACAGAACCAAGAGACCCAGTACTTC. Encoded protein: CASSKGQNQETQYF.

This clonotype was seen ten or more times. This chain joins TRBV20-1 and TRBJ1-2; weak D call: TRBD1 (6 bases). Per the germline V gene, CDR1 is DFQATT and CDR2 is SNEGSKA (reference sequence). CDR3 size: 12 residues. The V and J ends lost 6 bases and 9 bases respectively, with 17 bases between them. CDR3 in amino acids: CSANRNRDRYTF. The CDR3 nucleotides are TGCAGTGCAAATCGGAACAGGGACCGCTACACCTTC.

The chain carries TRBV7-8 and TRBJ2-7, with 9 bases lining up with TRBD1. This CDR3 contains 14 residues. Unmatched junction bases numbered 10, after V lost 8 bases and J lost 5 bases. Germline V gene lookup returns CDR1 SGHVS and CDR2 FQNEAQ. This CDR3 reads CASGSGTGIHEQYF. The CDR3 DNA sequence: TGTGCCAGCGGCTCGGGGACAGGGATCCACGAGCAGTACTTC.

V is TRBV28 and J is TRBJ1-5; D perhaps matches TRBD1 (6 bases). CDR1 MDHEN and CDR2 SYDVKM come from the germline V gene. V lost 4 bases and J lost 6, with 10 bases in between. The CDR3 extends over 13 amino acids. CDR3 DNA: TGTGCCAGCAGTTACAGGGACTTTCAGCCCCAGCATTTT. Amino acids: CASSYRDFQPQHF.

This rearrangement joins TRBV19 to TRBJ2-2; 8 bases line up with TRBD1. The CDR3 runs to 16 residues. The V gene's germline CDR1 is LNHDA and CDR2 SQIVND (reference sequence). The ends lost 1 base at V and 3 bases at J; junction bases unmatched: 4. The CDR3 DNA sequence: TGTGCCAGTAGTATAGGTCTACAGGGGGACACCGGGGAGCTGTTTTTT. Amino acids: CASSIGLQGDTGELFF.

Remarks on this clonotype: A read error is possible here, since a much larger clone lies one base away. The genes are TRBV28 and TRBJ2-3; D uncertain. This CDR3 contains 17 residues. Germline-derived CDR1 and CDR2 are MDHEN and SYDVKM. In DNA form, the CDR3 reads TGTGCCAGCAGTACCCTATCCTTACCGGGCGACACAGATACGCGGTATTTT. It specifies CASSTLSLPGDTDTRYF.

J is TRBJ2-2 and V is TRBV10-3; D remains ambiguous. CDR1 and CDR2 from the germline V gene are ENHRY and SYGVKD. V shed 3 bases and J shed 1 base, with 9 bases lying between them. This CDR3 region has 15 residues. The CDR3 DNA follows: TGTGCCATCAGTGACCAGCTATGGAACACCGGGGAGCTGTTTTTT. Translating it yields CAISDQLWNTGELFF.

This chain links TRBV18 with TRBJ2-3; 8 bases align to TRBD2. CDR1 is KGHSH and CDR2 is LQKENI in the germline V gene. V lost 2 bases, J lost 4 bases, and 5 bases stayed unmatched. The CDR3 runs 15 residues. The CDR3 reads CASSPSGSLSDTQYF. CDR3 coding DNA: TGTGCCAGCTCACCAAGCGGGAGCCTCTCAGATACGCAGTATTTT.

This clonotype has a count of ten or more. The V and J genes are TRBV7-9 and TRBJ2-3; D uncertain. This CDR3 is built from 13 residues. CDR1 SEHNR and CDR2 FQNEAQ come from the germline V gene (reference sequence). V lost 2 bases, J lost 4 bases, and 7 bases lay in between. The CDR3 bases are TGTGCCAGCAGCTTAAGGGTCCCAGATACGCAGTATTTT. This gives the protein CASSLRVPDTQYF.

This chain links TRBV13 with TRBJ1-1; 7 nucleotides align to TRBD1. The V segment lost 1 base and the J segment 3 bases; nucleotides outside the gene matches: 8. The CDR3 has 16 amino acids. Germline V lookup: CDR1 PRHDT, CDR2 FYEKMQ (reference sequence). In DNA, the CDR3 is TGTGCCAGCAGCTTAGCGTCCGGGACAGTTGACACTGAAGCTTTCTTT. Protein sequence: CASSLASGTVDTEAFF.

The chain carries TRBV11-2 and TRBJ2-5; the match to TRBD1 covers 8 bases. The CDR3 contains 16 residues. Trimming took 1 base from V and 3 from J; bases not matched to a gene: 7. Germline V gives CDR1 SGHAT, CDR2 FQNNGV. DNA for the CDR3: TGTGCCAGCAGCTTAGTGGTCCCAGGGGGCGAAGAGACCCAGTACTTC. Amino acid sequence: CASSLVVPGGEETQYF.

V and J are TRBV11-2 and TRBJ2-4; D is unresolved. V lost 0 bases and J 0 bases, leaving 12 bases between the germline ends. The CDR3 runs 17 residues. Per germline, CDR1 SGHAT and CDR2 FQNNGV. This chain's CDR3 is CASSLEVRVSAKNIQYF. The CDR3 nucleotides read TGTGCCAGCAGCTTAGAGGTTAGGGTCTCAGCCAAAAACATTCAGTACTTC. Based on the CDR3 plus reference TRBV11-2 and TRBJ2-4, the full variable domain is EAGVAQSPRYKIIEKRQSVAFWCNPISGHATLYWYQQILGQGPKLLIQFQNNGVVDDSQLPKDRFSAERLKGVDSTLKIQPAKLEDSAVYLCASSLEVRVSAKNIQYFGAGTRLSVL.